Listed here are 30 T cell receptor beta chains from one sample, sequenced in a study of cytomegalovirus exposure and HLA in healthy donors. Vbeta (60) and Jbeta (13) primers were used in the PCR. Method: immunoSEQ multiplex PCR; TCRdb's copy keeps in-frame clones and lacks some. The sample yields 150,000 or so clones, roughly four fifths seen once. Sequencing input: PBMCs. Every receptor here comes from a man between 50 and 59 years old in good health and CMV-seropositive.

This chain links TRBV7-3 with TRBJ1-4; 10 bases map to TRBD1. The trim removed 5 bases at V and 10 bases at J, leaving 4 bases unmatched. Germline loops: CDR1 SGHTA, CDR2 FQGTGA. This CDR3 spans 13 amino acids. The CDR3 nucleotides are TGTGCCAGCAGCCCGGACAGGGGGGGAAAACTGTTTTTT. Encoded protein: CASSPDRGGKLFF.

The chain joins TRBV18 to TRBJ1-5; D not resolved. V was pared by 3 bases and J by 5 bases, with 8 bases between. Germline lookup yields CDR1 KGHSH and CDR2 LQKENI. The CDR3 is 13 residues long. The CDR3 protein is CASSPVQDQPQHF. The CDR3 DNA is TGTGCCAGCTCACCGGTCCAGGATCAGCCCCAGCATTTT.

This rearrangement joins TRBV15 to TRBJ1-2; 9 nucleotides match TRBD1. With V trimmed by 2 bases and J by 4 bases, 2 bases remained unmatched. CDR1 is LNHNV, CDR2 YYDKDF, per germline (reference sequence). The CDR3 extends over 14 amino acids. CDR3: CATSRRTGAYGYTF. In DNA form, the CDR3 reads TGTGCCACCAGCAGAAGGACAGGGGCCTATGGCTACACCTTC.

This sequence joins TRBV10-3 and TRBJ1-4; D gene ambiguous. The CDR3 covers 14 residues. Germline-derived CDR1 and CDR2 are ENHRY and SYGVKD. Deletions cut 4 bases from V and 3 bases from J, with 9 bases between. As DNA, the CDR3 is TGTGCCATCAGTGCTAATTCGGCTAATGAAAAACTGTTTTTT. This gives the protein CAISANSANEKLFF.

The CDR3 reads CASSLGGLAQETQYF. The CDR3 DNA sequence: TGTGCCAGCAGTTTAGGGGGACTAGCTCAAGAGACCCAGTACTTC. This chain links TRBV28 with TRBJ2-5, with TRBD2 identical over 9 bases. V lost 2 bases, J lost 2 bases, and 3 bases stayed unmatched. The CDR3 has 15 amino acids. Looked up from germline, CDR1 is MDHEN and CDR2 is SYDVKM.

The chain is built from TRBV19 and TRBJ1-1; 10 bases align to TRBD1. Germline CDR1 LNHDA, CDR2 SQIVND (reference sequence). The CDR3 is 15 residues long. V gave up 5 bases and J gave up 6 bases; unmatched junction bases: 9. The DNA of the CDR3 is TGTGCCAGTAGTCCCACACGACAGGGGGCCGCTGAAGCTTTCTTT. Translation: CASSPTRQGAAEAFF.

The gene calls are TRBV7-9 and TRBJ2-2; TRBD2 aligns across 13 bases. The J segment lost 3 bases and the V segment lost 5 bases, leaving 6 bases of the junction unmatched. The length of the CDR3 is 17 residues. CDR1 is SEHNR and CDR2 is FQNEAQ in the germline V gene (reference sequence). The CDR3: CASSDSGLAGYTGELFF. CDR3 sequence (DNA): TGTGCCAGCAGCGATTCGGGACTAGCGGGGTACACCGGGGAGCTGTTTTTT.

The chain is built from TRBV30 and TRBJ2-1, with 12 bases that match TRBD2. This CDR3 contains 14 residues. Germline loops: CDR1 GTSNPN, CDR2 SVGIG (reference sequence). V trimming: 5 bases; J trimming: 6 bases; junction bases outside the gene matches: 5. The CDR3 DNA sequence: TGTGCCTGGGCCCCGGGACTAGCGGGCAATGAGCAGTTCTTC. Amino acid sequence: CAWAPGLAGNEQFF.

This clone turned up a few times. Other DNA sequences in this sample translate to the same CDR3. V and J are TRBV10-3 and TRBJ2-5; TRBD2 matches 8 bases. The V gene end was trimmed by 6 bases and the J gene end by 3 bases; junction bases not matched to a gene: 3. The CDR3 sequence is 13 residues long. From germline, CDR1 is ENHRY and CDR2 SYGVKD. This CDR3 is CAIRQAGEETQYF. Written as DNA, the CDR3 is TGTGCCATCAGGCAAGCGGGAGAAGAGACCCAGTACTTC.

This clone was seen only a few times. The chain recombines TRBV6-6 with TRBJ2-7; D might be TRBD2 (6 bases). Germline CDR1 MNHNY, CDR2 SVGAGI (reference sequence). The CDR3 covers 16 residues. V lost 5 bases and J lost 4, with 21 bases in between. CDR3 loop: CASSQGGWDGKYEQYF. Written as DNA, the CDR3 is TGTGCCAGCAGTCAGGGAGGATGGGACGGGAAATACGAGCAGTACTTC.

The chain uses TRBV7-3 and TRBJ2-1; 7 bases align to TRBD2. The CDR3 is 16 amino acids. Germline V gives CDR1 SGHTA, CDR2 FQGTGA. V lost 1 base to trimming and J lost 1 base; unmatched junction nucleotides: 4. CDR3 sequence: CASSLIGRGSYNEQFF. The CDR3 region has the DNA TGTGCCAGCAGCTTAATCGGGCGGGGGTCCTACAATGAGCAGTTCTTC.

In DNA form, the CDR3 reads TGTGCCAGCAGTTTATCCCACCTGCAGGGCGAATATGGCTACACCTTC. It yields the protein CASSLSHLQGEYGYTF. The rearrangement joins TRBV28 to TRBJ1-2; tentative D call: TRBD1 (5 bases). This CDR3 contains 16 residues. Germline V gene lookup returns CDR1 MDHEN and CDR2 SYDVKM. V was clipped by 1 base and J by 5 bases, with 17 bases between them.

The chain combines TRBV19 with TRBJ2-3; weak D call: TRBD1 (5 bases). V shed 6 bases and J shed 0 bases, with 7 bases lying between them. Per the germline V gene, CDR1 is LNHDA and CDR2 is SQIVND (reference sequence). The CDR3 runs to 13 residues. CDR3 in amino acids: CASRDTSTDTQYF. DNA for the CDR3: TGTGCCAGTAGGGACACTAGCACAGATACGCAGTATTTT.

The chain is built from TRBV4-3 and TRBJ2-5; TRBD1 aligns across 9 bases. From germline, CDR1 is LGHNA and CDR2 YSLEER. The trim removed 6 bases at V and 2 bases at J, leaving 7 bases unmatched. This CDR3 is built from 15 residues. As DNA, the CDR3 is TGCGCCAGCAGTCTAACAGGGGGCGGGCAAGAGACCCAGTACTTC. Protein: CASSLTGGGQETQYF.

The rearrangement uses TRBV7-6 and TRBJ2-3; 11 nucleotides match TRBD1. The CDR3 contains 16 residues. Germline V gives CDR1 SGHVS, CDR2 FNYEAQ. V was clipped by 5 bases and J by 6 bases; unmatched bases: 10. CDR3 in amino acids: CASSQGVGQGVDTQYF. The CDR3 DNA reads TGTGCCAGCAGCCAAGGTGTGGGACAGGGGGTTGATACGCAGTATTTT. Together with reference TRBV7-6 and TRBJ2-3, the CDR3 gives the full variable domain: GAGVSQSPRYKVTKRGQDVALRCDPISGHVSLYWYRQALGQGPEFLTYFNYEAQQDKSGLPNDRFSAERPEGSISTLTIQRTEQRDSAMYRCASSQGVGQGVDTQYFGPGTRLTVL.

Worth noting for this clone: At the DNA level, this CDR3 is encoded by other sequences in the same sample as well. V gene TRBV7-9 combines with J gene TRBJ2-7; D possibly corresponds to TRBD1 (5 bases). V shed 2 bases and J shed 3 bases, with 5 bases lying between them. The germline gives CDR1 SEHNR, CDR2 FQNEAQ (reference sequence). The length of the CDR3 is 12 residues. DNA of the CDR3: TGTGCCAGCAGCTTACAGGGCTACGAGCAGTACTTC. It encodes CASSLQGYEQYF.

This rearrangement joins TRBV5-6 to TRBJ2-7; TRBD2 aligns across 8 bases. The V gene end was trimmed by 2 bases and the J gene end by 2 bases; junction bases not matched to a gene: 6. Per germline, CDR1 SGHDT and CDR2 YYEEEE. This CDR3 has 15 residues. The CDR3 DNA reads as TGTGCCAGCAGCTTATTAGCGGGACCCGCCTACGAGCAGTACTTC. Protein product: CASSLLAGPAYEQYF.

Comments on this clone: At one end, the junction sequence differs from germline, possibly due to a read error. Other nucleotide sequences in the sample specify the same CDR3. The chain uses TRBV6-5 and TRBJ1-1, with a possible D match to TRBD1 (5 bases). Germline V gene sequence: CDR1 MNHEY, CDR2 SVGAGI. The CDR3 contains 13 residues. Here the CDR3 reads CASSYRGGTEAFF. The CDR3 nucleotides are TGTGCCAGCAGTTATAGGGGAGGAACTGAGGCTTTCTTT.

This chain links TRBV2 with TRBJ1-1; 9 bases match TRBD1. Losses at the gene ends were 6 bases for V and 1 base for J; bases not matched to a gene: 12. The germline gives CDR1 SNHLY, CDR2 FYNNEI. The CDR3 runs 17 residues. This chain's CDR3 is CASRAGTGPIGNTEAFF. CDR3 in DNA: TGTGCCAGCAGAGCCGGGACAGGGCCCATAGGGAACACTGAAGCTTTCTTT.

In DNA, the CDR3 is TGTGCCAGCAGTTATCAGGGGACCAATTCACCCCTCCACTTT. The encoded protein is CASSYQGTNSPLHF. The chain couples TRBV6-1 to TRBJ1-6; D is perhaps TRBD1 (6 bases). CDR1 and CDR2 from the germline V gene are MNHNS and SASEGT. The CDR3 runs 14 residues. Trimming stripped 5 bases from V and 7 bases from J, with 12 bases between.

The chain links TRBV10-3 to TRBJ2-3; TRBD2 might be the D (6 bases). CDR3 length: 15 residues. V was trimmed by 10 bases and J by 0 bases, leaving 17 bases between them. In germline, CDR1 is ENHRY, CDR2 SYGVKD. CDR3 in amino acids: CATVKSGTSTDTQYF. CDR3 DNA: TGTGCCACCGTCAAGTCCGGGACTAGCACAGATACGCAGTATTTT.

The CDR3 region has the DNA TGTGCCAGCATGGGCAGCTATGGCTACACCTTC. This translates into CASMGSYGYTF. The chain has TRBV4-2 and TRBJ1-2; D uncertain. The V end lost 7 bases, the J end lost 4 bases, and 7 bases lay between the germline ends. The CDR3 is made up of 11 amino acids. In germline, CDR1 is LGHNA, CDR2 YNFKEQ.

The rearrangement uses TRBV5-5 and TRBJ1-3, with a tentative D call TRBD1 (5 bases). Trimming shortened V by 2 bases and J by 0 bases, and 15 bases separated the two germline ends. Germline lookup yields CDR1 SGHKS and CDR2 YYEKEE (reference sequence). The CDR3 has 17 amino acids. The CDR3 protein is CASSLDGGGDSGNTIYF. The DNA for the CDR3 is TGTGCCAGCAGCTTAGACGGAGGAGGGGACTCTGGAAACACCATATATTTT. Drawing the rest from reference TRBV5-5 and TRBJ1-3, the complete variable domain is DAGVTQSPTHLIKTRGQQVTLRCSPISGHKSVSWYQQVLGQGPQFIFQYYEKEERGRGNFPDRFSARQFPNYSSELNVNALLLGDSALYLCASSLDGGGDSGNTIYFGEGSWLTVV.

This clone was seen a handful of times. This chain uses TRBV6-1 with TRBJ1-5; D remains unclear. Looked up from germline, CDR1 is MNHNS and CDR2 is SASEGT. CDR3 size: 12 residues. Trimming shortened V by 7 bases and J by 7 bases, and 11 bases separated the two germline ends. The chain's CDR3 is CASNRGGQPQHF. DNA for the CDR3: TGTGCCAGCAACCGGGGAGGCCAGCCCCAGCATTTT.

The CDR3 sequence: CASSPWTGANYGYTF. The CDR3 DNA reads as TGTGCCAGCAGCCCCTGGACAGGGGCTAACTATGGCTACACCTTC. The chain joins TRBV9 to TRBJ1-2, with TRBD1 matching over 9 bases. The CDR3 is 15 residues long. CDR1 SGDLS and CDR2 YYNGEE come from the germline V gene. Germline trimming cut 4 bases from V and 0 bases from J; bases unmatched to any gene: 4.

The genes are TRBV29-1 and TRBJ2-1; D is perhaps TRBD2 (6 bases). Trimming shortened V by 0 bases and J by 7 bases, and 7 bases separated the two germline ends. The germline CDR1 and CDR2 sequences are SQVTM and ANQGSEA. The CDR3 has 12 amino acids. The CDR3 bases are TGCAGCGTTGAAGAGGCGGGGAATGAGCAGTTCTTC. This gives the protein CSVEEAGNEQFF.

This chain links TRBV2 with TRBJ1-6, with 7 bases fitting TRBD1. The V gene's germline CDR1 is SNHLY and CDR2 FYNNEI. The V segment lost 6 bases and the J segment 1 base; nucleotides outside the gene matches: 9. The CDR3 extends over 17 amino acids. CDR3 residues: CASRQGSSGSYNSPLHF. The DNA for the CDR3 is TGTGCCAGCAGACAGGGGAGCTCGGGGTCCTATAATTCACCCCTCCACTTT. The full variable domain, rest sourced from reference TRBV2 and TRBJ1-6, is EPEVTQTPSHQVTQMGQEVILRCVPISNHLYFYWYRQILGQKVEFLVSFYNNEISEKSEIFDDQFSVERPDGSNFTLKIRSTKLEDSAMYFCASRQGSSGSYNSPLHFGNGTRLTVT.

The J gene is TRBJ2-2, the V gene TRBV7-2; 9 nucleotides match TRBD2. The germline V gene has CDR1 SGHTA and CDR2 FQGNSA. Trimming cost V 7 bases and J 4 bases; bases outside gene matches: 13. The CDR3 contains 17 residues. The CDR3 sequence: CASTLDPAGGITGELFF. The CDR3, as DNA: TGTGCCAGCACCCTCGACCCAGCGGGGGGAATCACCGGGGAGCTGTTTTTT. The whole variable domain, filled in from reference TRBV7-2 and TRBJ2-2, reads GAGVSQSPSNKVTEKGKDVELRCDPISGHTALYWYRQSLGQGLEFLIYFQGNSAPDKSGLPSDRFSAERTGGSVSTLTIQRTQQEDSAVYLCASTLDPAGGITGELFFGEGSRLTVL.

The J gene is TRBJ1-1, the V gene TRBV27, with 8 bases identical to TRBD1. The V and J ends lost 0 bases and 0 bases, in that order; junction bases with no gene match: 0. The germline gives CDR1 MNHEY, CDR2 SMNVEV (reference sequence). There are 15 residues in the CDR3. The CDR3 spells CASSLSTGVNTEAFF. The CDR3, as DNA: TGTGCCAGCAGTTTATCGACAGGGGTGAACACTGAAGCTTTCTTT.

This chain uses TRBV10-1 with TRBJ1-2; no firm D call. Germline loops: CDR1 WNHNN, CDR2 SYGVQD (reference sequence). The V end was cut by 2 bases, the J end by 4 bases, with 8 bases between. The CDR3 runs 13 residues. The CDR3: CASSEALGYGYTF. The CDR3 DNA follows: TGCGCCAGCAGTGAGGCCCTAGGCTATGGCTACACCTTC.